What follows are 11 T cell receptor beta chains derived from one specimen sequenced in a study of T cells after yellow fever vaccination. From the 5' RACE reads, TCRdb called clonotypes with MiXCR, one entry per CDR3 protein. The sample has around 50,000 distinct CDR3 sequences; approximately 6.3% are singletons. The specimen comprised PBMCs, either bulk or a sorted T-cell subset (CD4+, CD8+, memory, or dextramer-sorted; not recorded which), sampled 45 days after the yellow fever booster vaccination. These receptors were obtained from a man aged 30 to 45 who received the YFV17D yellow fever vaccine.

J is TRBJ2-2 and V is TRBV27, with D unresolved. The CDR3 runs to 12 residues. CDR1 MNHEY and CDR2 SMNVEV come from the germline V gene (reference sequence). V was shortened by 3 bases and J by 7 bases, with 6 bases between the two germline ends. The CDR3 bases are TGTGCCAGCAGTTTCCCCGGCGGGGAGCTGTTTTTT. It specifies CASSFPGGELFF.

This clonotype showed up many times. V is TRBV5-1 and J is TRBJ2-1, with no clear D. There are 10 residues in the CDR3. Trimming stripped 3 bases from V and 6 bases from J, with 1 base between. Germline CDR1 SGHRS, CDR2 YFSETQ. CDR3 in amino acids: CASSSNEQFF. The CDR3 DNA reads TGCGCCAGCAGCTCCAATGAGCAGTTCTTC.

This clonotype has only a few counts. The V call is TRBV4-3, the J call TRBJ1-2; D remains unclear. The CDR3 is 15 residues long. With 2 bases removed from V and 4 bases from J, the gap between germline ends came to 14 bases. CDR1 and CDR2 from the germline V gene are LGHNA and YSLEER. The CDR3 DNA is TGCGCCAGCAGCCAAAATCGGACGCAACGCTATGGCTACACCTTC. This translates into CASSQNRTQRYGYTF.

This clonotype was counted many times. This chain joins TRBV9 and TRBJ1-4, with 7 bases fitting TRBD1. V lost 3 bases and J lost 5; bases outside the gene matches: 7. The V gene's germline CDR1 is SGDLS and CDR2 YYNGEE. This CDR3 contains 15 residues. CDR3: CASSALTGTNEKLFF. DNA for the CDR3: TGTGCCAGCAGCGCTCTGACAGGGACGAATGAAAAACTGTTTTTT.

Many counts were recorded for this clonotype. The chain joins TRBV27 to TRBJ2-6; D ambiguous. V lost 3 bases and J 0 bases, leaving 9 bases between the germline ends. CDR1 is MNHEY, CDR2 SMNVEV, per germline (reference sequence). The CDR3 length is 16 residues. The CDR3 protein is CASSFTVSSGANVLTF. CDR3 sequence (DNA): TGTGCCAGCAGTTTCACAGTTTCCTCTGGGGCCAACGTCCTGACTTTC.

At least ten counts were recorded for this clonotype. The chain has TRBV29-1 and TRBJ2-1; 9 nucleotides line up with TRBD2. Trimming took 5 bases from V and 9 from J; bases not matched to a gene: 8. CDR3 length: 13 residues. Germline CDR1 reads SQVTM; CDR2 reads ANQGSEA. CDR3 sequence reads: CSVNIAGAGEQFF. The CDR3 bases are TGCAGCGTTAATATAGCGGGAGCTGGTGAGCAGTTCTTC.

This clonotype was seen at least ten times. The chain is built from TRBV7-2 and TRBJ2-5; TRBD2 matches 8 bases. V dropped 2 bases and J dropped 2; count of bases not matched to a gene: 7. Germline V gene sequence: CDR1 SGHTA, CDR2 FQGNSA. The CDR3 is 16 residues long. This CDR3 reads CASSLFGTREQETQYF. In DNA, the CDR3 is TGTGCCAGCAGCTTATTTGGGACTAGAGAGCAAGAGACCCAGTACTTC.

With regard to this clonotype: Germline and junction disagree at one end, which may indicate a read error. The CDR3 loop is CTSCFRGQLASNQPQHF. The DNA of the CDR3 is TGTACCAGCTGTTTTCGGGGCCAATTGGCCAGCAATCAGCCCCAGCATTTT. The chain combines TRBV3-1 with TRBJ1-5, with D possibly matching TRBD1 (5 bases). The CDR3 sequence is 17 residues long. Per the germline V gene, CDR1 is LGHDT and CDR2 is YNNKEL (reference sequence). The whole variable domain, filled in from reference TRBV3-1 and TRBJ1-5, reads DTAVSQTPKYLVTQMGNDKSIKCEQNLGHDTMYWYKQDSKKFLKIMFSYNNKELIINETVPNRFSPKSPDKAHLNLHINSLELGDSAVYFCTSCFRGQLASNQPQHFGDGTRLSIL.

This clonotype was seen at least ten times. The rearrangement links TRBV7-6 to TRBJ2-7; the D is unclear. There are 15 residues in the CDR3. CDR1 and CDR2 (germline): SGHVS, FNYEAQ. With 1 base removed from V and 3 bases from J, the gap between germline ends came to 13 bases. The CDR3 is CASSLERVPGYEQYF. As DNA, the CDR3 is TGTGCCAGCAGCTTAGAAAGGGTGCCAGGCTACGAGCAGTACTTC.

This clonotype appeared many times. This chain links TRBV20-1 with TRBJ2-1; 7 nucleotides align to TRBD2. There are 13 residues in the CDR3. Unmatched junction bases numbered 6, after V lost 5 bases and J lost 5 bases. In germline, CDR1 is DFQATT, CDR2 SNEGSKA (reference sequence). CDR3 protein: CSAFGLGNNEQFF. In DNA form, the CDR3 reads TGCAGTGCTTTCGGACTAGGCAACAATGAGCAGTTCTTC.

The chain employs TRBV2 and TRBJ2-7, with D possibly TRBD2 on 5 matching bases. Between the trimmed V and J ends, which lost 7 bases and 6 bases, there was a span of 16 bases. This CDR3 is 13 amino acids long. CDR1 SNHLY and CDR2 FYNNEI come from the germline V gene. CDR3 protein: CASNLRDQPEQYF. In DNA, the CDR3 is TGTGCCAGCAATCTACGGGATCAGCCCGAGCAGTACTTC.